The present T cell receptor (beta chain) was sequenced within a study of Ad26.COV2.S vaccination and SARS-CoV-2 variants. Study in general: The COV1001 Ad26.COV2.S trial arm included the donor. Notes on the study in general: Comparable non-spike TCR breadth was observed in vaccine and placebo recipients. Total responses of T cells may have been underestimated by the analyses of TCR breadth and depth.

Treatment specified: approximately 18 received Ad26.COV2.S at low or high dose, single or two shots; several received placebo; per-sample allocation not given. The study sampled participants on day 63 after the first vaccine or placebo injection. Using immunoSEQ multiplex PCR, the repertoire was profiled, and TCRdb retains in-frame clones only, with some absent. The top ten hold 1.7% of the sample, which has some 460,000 clones, 70% to 90% seen once. A word on this clone: What it binds is not known.

The CDR3 sequence is 16 residues long. Trimming removed 4 bases at V and 1 base at J, with 14 bases between. CDR1 and CDR2 (germline): SGDLS, YYNGEE. J is TRBJ2-2 and V is TRBV9, with D perhaps matching TRBD1 (5 bases). The sequenced sample was peripheral blood, obtained in a trial of Ad26.COV2.S vaccine versus placebo. The TCR was taken from a person between 18 and 59 years old who received the Ad26.COV2.S COVID-19 vaccine or a placebo. In DNA, the CDR3 is TGTGCCAGCAGCAACGGTATAGGACAGAACACCGGGGAGCTGTTTTTT. This encodes CASSNGIGQNTGELFF. The whole variable domain, remainder taken from reference TRBV9 and TRBJ2-2, is DSGVTQTPKHLITATGQRVTLRCSPRSGDLSVYWYQQSLDQGLQFLIQYYNGEERAKGNILERFSAQQFPDLHSELNLSSLELGDSALYFCASSNGIGQNTGELFFGEGSRLTVL.